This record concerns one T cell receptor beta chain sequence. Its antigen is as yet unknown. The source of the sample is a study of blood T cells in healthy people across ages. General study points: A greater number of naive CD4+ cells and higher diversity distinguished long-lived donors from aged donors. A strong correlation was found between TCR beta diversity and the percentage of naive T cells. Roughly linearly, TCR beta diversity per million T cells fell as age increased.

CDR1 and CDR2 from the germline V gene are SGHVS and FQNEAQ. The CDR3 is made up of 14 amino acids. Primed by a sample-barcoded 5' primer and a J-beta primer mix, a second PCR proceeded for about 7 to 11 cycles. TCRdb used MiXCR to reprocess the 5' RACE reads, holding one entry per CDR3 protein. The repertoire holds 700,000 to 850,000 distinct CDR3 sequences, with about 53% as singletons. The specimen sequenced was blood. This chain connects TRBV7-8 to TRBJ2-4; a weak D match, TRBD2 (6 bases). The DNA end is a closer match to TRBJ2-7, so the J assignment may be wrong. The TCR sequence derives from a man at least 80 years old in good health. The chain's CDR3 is CASSFRDSTYEQYF. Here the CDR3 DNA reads TGTGCCAGCAGCTTCAGGGACTCTACCTACGAGCAGTACTTC.